The subject of this entry is one T cell receptor (beta chain). Its antigen is unidentified. These data are taken from a study of blood T cells in healthy people across ages. Study-level points and caveats: The authors considered diversity estimates from one million T cells to be underestimates. In long-lived donors, naive CD4+ cell counts and diversity exceeded those of aged donors.

There are 14 residues in the CDR3. Germline V gene sequence: CDR1 MNHNY, CDR2 SVGAGI (reference sequence). With 0 bases removed from V and 3 bases from J, the gap between germline ends came to 8 bases. Every donor contributed about 10 milliliters of peripheral blood by blood draw. Total RNA was extracted at no less than 5 micrograms per sample. For the second PCR, which ran for about 6 to 11 cycles, a sample-barcoded 5' primer and a J-beta primer mix were used. TCRdb re-derived calls from the 5' RACE reads in MiXCR, one entry per CDR3 protein. The sample yields about 1.1 million distinct CDR3 sequences, under 40% seen once.

The receptor was isolated from a man younger than 30 in good health. What was sequenced was blood. V and J are TRBV6-6 and TRBJ2-5, with a tentative D call TRBD1 (5 bases). Here the CDR3 DNA reads TGTGCCAGCAGTTACTCCGGCAGGGAAGAGACCCAGTACTTC. It codes for CASSYSGREETQYF.